This T cell receptor beta chain was captured by sequencing in a study of shared clonotypes between healthy human individuals. Regarding the study as a whole: A handful of donors held around 5% of naive CD4 clonotypes in common.

About this clone: Antigen specificity is unknown.

The CDR3 has 15 residues. The germline CDR1 and CDR2 sequences are SGDLS and YYNGEE. Unmatched junction bases numbered 6, after V lost 2 bases and J lost 7 bases. Donors, without exception, were Caucasian adults residing in Nashville, Tennessee. The study separated CD4+ cells into CD45RA+ naive and CD45RA-negative memory subsets. The assay was immunoSEQ multiplex PCR, and TCRdb's table has in-frame clones only and misses some. In the table there are under 1,900,000 clones, less than 99% of which are singletons. This TCR derives from a man aged 30 to 39 in good health. Sample: naive CD4+ T cells sorted from blood. The subset is: CD45RA+ positively selected. This rearrangement joins TRBV9 to TRBJ2-1, with 10 bases identical to TRBD2. The CDR3, as DNA: TGTGCCAGCAGCGTCTCTAGCGGGAGAGGGAATGAGCAGTTCTTC. This encodes CASSVSSGRGNEQFF.